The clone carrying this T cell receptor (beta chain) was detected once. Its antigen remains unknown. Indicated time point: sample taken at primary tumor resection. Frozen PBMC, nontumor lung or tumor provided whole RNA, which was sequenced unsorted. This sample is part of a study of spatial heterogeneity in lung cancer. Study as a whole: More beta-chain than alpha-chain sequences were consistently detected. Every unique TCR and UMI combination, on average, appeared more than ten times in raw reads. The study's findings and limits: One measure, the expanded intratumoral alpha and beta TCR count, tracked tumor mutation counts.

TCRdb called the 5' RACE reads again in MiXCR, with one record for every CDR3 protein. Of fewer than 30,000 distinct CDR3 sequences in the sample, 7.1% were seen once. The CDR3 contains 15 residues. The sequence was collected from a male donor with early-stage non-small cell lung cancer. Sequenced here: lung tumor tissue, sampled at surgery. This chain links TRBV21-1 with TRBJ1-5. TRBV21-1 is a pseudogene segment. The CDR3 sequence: CASSKERIVNQPQHF. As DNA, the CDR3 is TGTGCCAGCAGCAAAGAACGGATTGTAAATCAGCCCCAGCATTTT.